This is a list of T cell receptor beta chains from one sample in a study of spatial heterogeneity in lung cancer. One entry per CDR3 protein, called by TCRdb with MiXCR from the 5' RACE reads. Among fewer than 55,000 distinct CDR3 sequences, 6% to 9.5% were seen once, and the ten largest hold roughly an eighth. Sequencing was performed on PBMCs, taken at surgery. These receptors were collected from a female donor with early-stage non-small cell lung cancer. Each CDR3 is given with its conserved first and last residue. A D gene is named only where the DNA matches it firmly. The listing skips clone size in some rows; elsewhere it reads once, few, many or a size class.

size	D	V	J	CDR3	DNA
-	TRBD1	TRBV7-3	TRBJ2-3	CASSQQGFRTDTQYF	TGTGCCAGCAGTCAACAGGGGTTTCGCACAGATACGCAGTATTTT
few	TRBD2	TRBV6-6	TRBJ2-5	CATVAGGPQETQYF	TGTGCCACCGTAGCGGGGGGGCCCCAAGAGACCCAGTACTTC
few	TRBD2	TRBV4-1	TRBJ2-7	CASSLKTSGGSRNHYEQYF	TGCGCCAGCAGCCTGAAGACTAGCGGGGGGTCGAGAAACCACTACGAGCAGTACTTC
many	-	TRBV12-3/TRBV12-4	TRBJ2-3	CASSLGHGLSTPTQYF	TGTGCCAGCAGTTTGGGCCACGGACTCAGCACGCCTACGCAGTATTTT
few	TRBD1	TRBV6-5	TRBJ2-5	CASSYGGQGQGAMETQYF	TGTGCCAGCAGTTATGGTGGCCAGGGACAGGGGGCAATGGAGACCCAGTACTTC
-	TRBD1	TRBV6-5	TRBJ1-2	CASSLRGTGAANYGYTF	TGTGCCAGCAGCCTCCGCGGGACAGGGGCTGCTAACTATGGCTACACCTTC
few	-	TRBV9	TRBJ2-1	CASSFGFYYNEQFF	TGTGCCAGCAGCTTCGGGTTCTACTACAATGAGCAGTTCTTC
many	TRBD2	TRBV5-1	TRBJ2-5	CASSLAGGSQGDQYF	TGCGCCAGCAGCTTAGCGGGGGGCTCCCAAGGGGACCAGTACTTC
many	TRBD1	TRBV29-1	TRBJ1-1	CSFGQGTLNTEAFF	TGCAGCTTCGGACAGGGCACCTTGAACACTGAAGCTTTCTTT
many	-	TRBV11-2	TRBJ1-1	CASSQTNTEAFF	TGTGCCAGCAGCCAGACCAACACTGAAGCTTTCTTT
-	-	TRBV27	TRBJ1-1	CASSLNRGVRGFF	TGTGCCAGCAGTCTCAATCGGGGGGTACGTGGTTTCTTT
many	-	TRBV4-3	TRBJ2-5	CASSQDYSGWETQYF	TGCGCCAGCAGCCAAGATTACAGCGGGTGGGAGACCCAGTACTTC
-	TRBD2	TRBV6-5	TRBJ2-1	CASRRTSSYNEQFF	TGTGCCAGCAGGCGGACTAGCTCCTACAATGAGCAGTTCTTC
few	-	TRBV7-9	TRBJ1-1	CASSPVGRAPEAFF	TGTGCCAGCAGCCCTGTGGGTAGGGCCCCTGAAGCTTTCTTT
many	-	TRBV7-8	TRBJ1-5	CASSLDSVNQPQHF	TGTGCCAGCAGCTTAGACAGCGTCAATCAGCCCCAGCATTTT
-	-	TRBV3-1	TRBJ1-1	CASSQAGGSGAFF	TGTGCCAGCAGCCAAGCTGGGGGCAGTGGAGCTTTCTTT
few	TRBD1	TRBV20-1	TRBJ1-1	CSARDYRGRSTEAFF	TGCAGTGCTAGAGACTACAGGGGGAGAAGCACTGAAGCTTTCTTT
few	TRBD2	TRBV19	TRBJ2-1	CASSSGLAGGNEQFF	TGTGCCAGTAGTTCAGGACTAGCGGGGGGCAATGAGCAGTTCTTC
many	-	TRBV20-1	TRBJ2-3	CSATRLSLGADTQYF	TGCAGTGCTACCCGATTATCCCTTGGGGCAGATACGCAGTATTTT
few	-	TRBV3-1	TRBJ2-5	CASSQDSGVETQYF	TGTGCCAGCAGCCAAGATTCGGGGGTCGAGACCCAGTACTTC
-	TRBD1	TRBV6-2/TRBV6-3	TRBJ1-2	CASRTGTDYGYTF	TGTGCCAGTCGGACCGGGACAGACTATGGCTACACCTTC
-	-	TRBV6-1	TRBJ2-2	CASTQRVYTGELFF	TGTGCCAGCACCCAACGGGTGTACACCGGGGAGCTGTTTTTT
-	TRBD1	TRBV6-1	TRBJ1-6	CASREQGANWGSPLHF	TGTGCCAGCAGGGAACAGGGGGCTAATTGGGGTTCACCCCTCCACTTT
few	-	TRBV3-1	TRBJ2-2	CASSQDVVTGELFF	TGTGCCAGCAGCCAAGACGTGGTGACCGGGGAGCTGTTTTTT
many	TRBD2	TRBV7-9	TRBJ2-3	CASSKSAGVDTDTQYF	TGTGCCAGCAGCAAAAGCGCGGGGGTCGACACAGATACGCAGTATTTT
few	-	TRBV7-2	TRBJ2-3	CASSLAARLTDTQYF	TGTGCCAGCAGCTTAGCGGCTAGACTCACAGATACGCAGTATTTT
-	TRBD1	TRBV20-1	TRBJ1-2	CSARNRGLGGYTF	TGCAGTGCTAGAAACAGGGGGCTCGGTGGCTACACCTTC
many	TRBD1	TRBV6-5	TRBJ1-1	CASRWTGQGTEAFF	TGTGCCAGCAGATGGACAGGGCAGGGTACTGAAGCTTTCTTT
many	-	TRBV19	TRBJ2-3	CASSNLMKNTDTQYF	TGTGCCAGTAGTAATCTTATGAAGAACACAGATACGCAGTATTTT
few	-	TRBV7-2	TRBJ1-5	CASSLIYSNQPQHF	TGTGCCAGCAGCTTAATTTATAGCAATCAGCCCCAGCATTTT
-	-	TRBV6-6	TRBJ1-5	CASRQRNQPQHF	TGTGCCAGCAGGCAGCGCAATCAGCCCCAGCATTTT
few	-	TRBV2	TRBJ2-3	CASGGDTQYF	TGTGCCAGCGGAGGGGATACGCAGTATTTT
few	-	TRBV6-6	TRBJ2-7	CASSSRGYEQYF	TGTGCCAGCAGTTCCCGAGGCTACGAGCAGTACTTC
-	TRBD1	TRBV19	TRBJ1-2	CASSTTSGGSYGYTF	TGTGCCAGTAGTACTACCTCAGGGGGCAGTTATGGCTACACCTTC
-	-	TRBV20-1	TRBJ2-6	CSAIGPSGANVLTF	TGCAGTGCTATTGGACCCTCTGGGGCCAACGTCCTGACTTTC